This T cell receptor beta chain was captured in a study of Tregs in tolerant kidney transplant recipients (dated by TCRdb to about 2019). Background for the entire study: The study applied TCRbeta sequencing to find donor-specific regulatory T cells before combined kidney and bone marrow transplantation and then followed those same cells after transplant.

A note on this clone: The clone's antigen remains unknown. With the read ending 3 residues before the CDR3 end, the germline J gene is used to fill in that end.

What the authors observed across the whole study: In tolerant patients, the expansion of donor-specific Tregs was greater than global Treg expansion, suggesting that the expansion was antigen-driven rather than nonspecific. For some patients the PCR primers changed over time, which made it impossible to compare the samples from those patients at the nucleotide level. The most biologically relevant and donor-specific TCRbeta repertoire appeared to be identified by expanding Tregs with activated donor B cells. The study was constrained by small patient numbers, and validation of the findings is required in larger populations and under other immunosuppression protocols. Although technical replication error seemed to be minimal, the question of biological reproducibility was not addressed directly.

Transplants used related donors with nonmyeloablative bone marrow transplantation; mixed chimerism was transient in the human trials. Unstimulated Tregs (CD4+CD25+CD127-), CD4+ non-Tregs (CD4+CD25-), CD4 and CD8 cells were FACS-sorted from thawed PBMCs. Several combined kidney and bone marrow transplant recipients from the ITN036ST trial were included as patients, and samples were available only from these trial subjects. Healthy control blood was processed by Ficoll density gradient to PBMCs and cryopreserved; patient PBMCs were collected before and after transplant. For TCRbeta CDR3 sequencing, genomic DNA from the sorted cells was extracted using the QIAGEN DNeasy Blood and Tissue Kit. High-throughput TCRbeta CDR3 sequencing, which included PCR amplification with bias correction and internal controls, was done commercially through immunoSEQ. The original methods were these. Unique productive TCRbeta sequences were defined by CDR3 nucleotide sequence when primers matched and otherwise by CDR3 amino acid sequence together with Vbeta and Jbeta genes. To correct for sorting error, sequences found in more than one sorted population at a frequency ratio of 2:1 or less were discarded, and the remaining shared sequences were assigned to the population with the higher frequency. A sequence counted as donor-reactive if, in CFSE-low cells, the sequence had a frequency of at least 0.01% and was expanded at least 5-fold compared with unstimulated cells. Repertoire divergence was quantified by Jensen-Shannon divergence using the top 100 TCRbeta sequences ranked by frequency. When a sample had multiple sequencing runs, each run was corrected for sorting error separately and the runs were then pooled. The source is immuneACCESS, and TCRdb retained only in-frame sequences with V and J called. Part of the clones is not carried over; for the studies checked, unresolved V genes explain less than half of this, and the remainder is unexplained. D and trimming come from the DNA, and the V and J calls and clone size come from that table. The record for this sample contains about 11,000 clones. 20% to 30% of the sample belongs to the ten largest clones.

CDR1 and CDR2, per the germline V gene (reference sequence), are PRHDT and FYEKMQ. The cysteine opens and the phenylalanine closes a CDR3 of 16 amino acids. The DNA shown is the part of the CDR3 that was read: 39 bases, in frame from base 1. Trimming costs V 7 bases and J 0 bases, and their ends lie 16 bases apart. This specimen consisted of CD8+ T cells from blood (PBMCs), obtained 24 months after the transplant. The rearrangement joined TRBV13 to TRBJ2-1; TRBD2 is possibly the D segment (5 matching bases). This clonotype was obtained from a human patient who received a combined kidney and bone marrow transplant. Following transplantation, T cells from the graft donor may be among those present. The CDR3 reads as follows: CASTPRGAPSYNEQFF. CDR3 DNA, as far as it was read: TGTGCCAGCACCCCCCGGGGAGCGCCCTCCTACAATGAG.